The present T cell receptor (beta chain) was sequenced within a study of T cells expressing NK-cell markers. Overall study context: According to the study, TCR beta repertoires originated from sorted CD3+CD56+NKG2C+, CD3+CD56+NKG2C- and CD3+CD56-NKG2C+ T cells. HCMV serostatus: seven of eight sequenced donors positive, one negative.

TCRdb re-called the 5' RACE reads; every CDR3 protein appears as one record, without DNA. This sample's table has more than 250,000 distinct CDR3 sequences. CDR3 length: 16 residues. Germline loops: CDR1 LGHNA, CDR2 YSLEER. The chain couples TRBV4-3 to TRBJ2-2; TCRdb names TRBD1, which stays unverified in the absence of DNA. The specimen sequenced was blood T cells: a sorted CD56 or NKG2C T cell subset, CD4+ or CD8+ T cells, or bulk PBMC T cells (not recorded which). The clonotype was recovered from a man younger than 30 in good health. Here the CDR3 reads CASSPLPGQGPGELFF.